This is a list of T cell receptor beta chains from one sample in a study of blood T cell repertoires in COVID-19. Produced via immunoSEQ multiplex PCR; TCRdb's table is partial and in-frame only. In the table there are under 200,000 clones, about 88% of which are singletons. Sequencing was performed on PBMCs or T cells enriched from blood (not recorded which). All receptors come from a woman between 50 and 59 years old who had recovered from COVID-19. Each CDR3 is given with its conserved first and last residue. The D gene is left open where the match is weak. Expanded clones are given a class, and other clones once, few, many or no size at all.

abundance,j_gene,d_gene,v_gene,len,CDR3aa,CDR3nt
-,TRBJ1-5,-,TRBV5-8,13,CASTLRGNQPQHF,TGTGCCAGCACCCTCAGGGGCAATCAGCCCCAGCATTTT
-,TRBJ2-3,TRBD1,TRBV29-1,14,CSVVNRGGTDTQYF,TGCAGCGTTGTAAACAGGGGGGGCACAGATACGCAGTATTTT
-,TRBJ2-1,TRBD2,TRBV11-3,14,CASNLAGSRNEQFF,TGTGCCAGCAACCTAGCGGGATCACGCAATGAGCAGTTCTTC
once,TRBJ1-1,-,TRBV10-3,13,CAISFQGNTEAFF,TGTGCCATCAGCTTCCAGGGGAACACTGAAGCTTTCTTT
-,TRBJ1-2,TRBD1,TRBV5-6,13,CASRDRVNYGYTF,TGTGCCAGCAGGGACAGGGTAAACTATGGCTACACCTTC
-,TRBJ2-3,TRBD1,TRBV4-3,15,CASSQGWTGGDTQYF,TGCGCCAGCAGCCAAGGTTGGACAGGGGGAGATACGCAGTATTTT
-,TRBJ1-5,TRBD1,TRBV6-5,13,CAVDRGLDQPQHF,TGTGCCGTCGACAGGGGGCTGGATCAGCCCCAGCATTTT
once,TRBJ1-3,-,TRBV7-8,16,CASSLKWASSGNTIYF,TGTGCCAGCAGCCTTAAGTGGGCGAGCTCTGGAAACACCATATATTTT
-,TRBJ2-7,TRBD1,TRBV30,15,CAWSVRGTGPYEQYF,TGTGCCTGGAGTGTACGAGGGACAGGCCCCTACGAGCAGTACTTC
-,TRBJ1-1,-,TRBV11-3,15,CASSPVEVPNTEAFF,TGTGCCAGCAGCCCAGTAGAGGTCCCGAACACTGAAGCTTTCTTT
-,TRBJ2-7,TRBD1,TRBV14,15,CASSQIPGQTYEQYF,TGTGCCAGCAGCCAAATACCGGGACAGACCTACGAGCAGTACTTC
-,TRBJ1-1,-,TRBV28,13,CASSLGHNTEAFF,TGTGCCAGCAGTTTAGGACATAACACTGAAGCTTTCTTT
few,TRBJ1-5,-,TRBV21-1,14,CASIFRGDNQPQHF,TGTGCCAGCATCTTCAGGGGGGACAATCAGCCCCAGCATTTT
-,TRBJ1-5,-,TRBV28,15,CASSTARFLNQPQHF,TGTGCCAGCAGTACGGCCAGGTTCCTGAATCAGCCCCAGCATTTT
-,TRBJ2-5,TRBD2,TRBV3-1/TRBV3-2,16,CASSPGTSGHQETQYF,TGTGCCAGCAGCCCCGGGACTAGCGGTCACCAAGAGACCCAGTACTTC
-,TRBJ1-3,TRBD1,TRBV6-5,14,CASSRTGAGNTIYF,TGTGCCAGCAGCCGGACAGGGGCTGGAAACACCATATATTTT
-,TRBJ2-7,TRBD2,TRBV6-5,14,CASSRGLGTYEQYF,TGTGCCAGCAGTCGGGGACTAGGGACCTACGAGCAGTACTTC
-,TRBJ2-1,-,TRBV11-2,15,CASTSEIAAYNEQFF,TGTGCCAGCACCTCGGAAATAGCGGCCTACAATGAGCAGTTCTTC
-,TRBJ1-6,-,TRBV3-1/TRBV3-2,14,CASSQVVGNSPLHF,TGTGCCAGCAGCCAAGTTGTCGGGAATTCACCCCTCCACTTT
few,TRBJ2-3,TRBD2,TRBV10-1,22,CASVGGGLAEPSPYNFTDTQYF,TGCGCCAGCGTAGGGGGAGGACTAGCGGAGCCTTCCCCATACAACTTCACAGATACGCAGTATTTT
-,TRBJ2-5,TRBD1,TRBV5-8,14,CASSIRQGQETQYF,TGTGCCAGCAGCATTCGACAGGGGCAAGAGACCCAGTACTTC
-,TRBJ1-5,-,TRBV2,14,CASNTRDSNQPQHF,TGTGCCAGCAATACGAGGGATAGCAATCAGCCCCAGCATTTT
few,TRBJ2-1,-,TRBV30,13,CAWREGEYNEQFF,TGTGCCTGGAGGGAGGGAGAATACAATGAGCAGTTCTTC
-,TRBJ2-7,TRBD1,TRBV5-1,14,CASRDRGSTYEQYF,TGCGCCAGCAGAGACAGGGGGTCGACCTACGAGCAGTACTTC